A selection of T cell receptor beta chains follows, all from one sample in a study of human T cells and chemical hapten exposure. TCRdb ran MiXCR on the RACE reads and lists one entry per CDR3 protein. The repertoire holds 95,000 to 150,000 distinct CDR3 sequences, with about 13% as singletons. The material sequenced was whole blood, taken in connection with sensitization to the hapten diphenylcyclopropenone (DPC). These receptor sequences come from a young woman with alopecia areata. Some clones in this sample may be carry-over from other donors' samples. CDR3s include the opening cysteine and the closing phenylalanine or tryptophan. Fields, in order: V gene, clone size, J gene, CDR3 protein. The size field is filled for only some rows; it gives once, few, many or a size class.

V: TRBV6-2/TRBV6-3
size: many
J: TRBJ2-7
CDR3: CASRSPLPYEQYF

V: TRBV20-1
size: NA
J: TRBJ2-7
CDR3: CSAVRGYEQYF

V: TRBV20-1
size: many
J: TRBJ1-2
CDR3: CSGDPLGVGGYTF

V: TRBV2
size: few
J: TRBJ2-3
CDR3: CANSLAALTDTQYF

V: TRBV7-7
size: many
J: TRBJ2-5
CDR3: CASSTWGETQYF

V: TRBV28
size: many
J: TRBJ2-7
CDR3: CASCVLGRSREQYF

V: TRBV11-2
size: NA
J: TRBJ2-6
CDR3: CASRFTGISGANVLTF

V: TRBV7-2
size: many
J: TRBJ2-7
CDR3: CASSLEAGGPYEQYF

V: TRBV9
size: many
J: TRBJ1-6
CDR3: CASSPGGNSPLHF

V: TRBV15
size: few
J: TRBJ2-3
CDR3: CATNPDRARGTQYF

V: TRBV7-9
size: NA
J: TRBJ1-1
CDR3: CASSLLDGTGMNTEAFF

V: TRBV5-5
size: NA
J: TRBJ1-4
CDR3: CASSLAGPEKLFF

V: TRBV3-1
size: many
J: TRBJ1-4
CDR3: CASSQEGRATNEKLFF

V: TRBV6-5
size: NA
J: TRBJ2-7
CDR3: CASSRGPPYEQYF

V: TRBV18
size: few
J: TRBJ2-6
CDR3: CASSPLRDTANVLTF

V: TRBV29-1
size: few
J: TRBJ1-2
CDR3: CSGARDTDYGYTF

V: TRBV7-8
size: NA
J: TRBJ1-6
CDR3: CASSFPGVYSPLHF

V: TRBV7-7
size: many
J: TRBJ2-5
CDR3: CASSPQGTQETQYF

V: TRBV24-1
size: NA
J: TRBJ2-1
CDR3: CATSDLRDTTSYNEQFF

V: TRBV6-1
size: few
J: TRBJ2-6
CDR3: CASSEARSGANVLTF

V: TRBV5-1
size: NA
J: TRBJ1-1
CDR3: CASSALQGARTEAFF

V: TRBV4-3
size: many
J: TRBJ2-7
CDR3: CAAGLATYEQYF

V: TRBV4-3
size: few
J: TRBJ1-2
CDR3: CASSQGGAFGGYTF

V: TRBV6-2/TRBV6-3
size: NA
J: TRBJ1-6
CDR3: CASSLGHVNSPLHF

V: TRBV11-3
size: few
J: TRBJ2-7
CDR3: CASSTGQERNEQYF

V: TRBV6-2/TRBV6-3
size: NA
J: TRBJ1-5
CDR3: CASTGINQPQHF

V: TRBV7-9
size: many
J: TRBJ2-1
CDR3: CASSPRTSGGFNEQFF

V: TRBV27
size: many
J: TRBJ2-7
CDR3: CASSSGGSYEQYF

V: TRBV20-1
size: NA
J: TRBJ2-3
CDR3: CSARAPADTQYF

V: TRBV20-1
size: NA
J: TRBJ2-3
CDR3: CSALTPGTSGGWADTQYF

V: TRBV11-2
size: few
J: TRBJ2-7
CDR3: CASSLGPPWEQYF

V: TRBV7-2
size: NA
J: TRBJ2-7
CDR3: CASSPRDRATYEQYF

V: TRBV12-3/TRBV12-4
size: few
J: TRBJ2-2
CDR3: CASILQASTGELFF

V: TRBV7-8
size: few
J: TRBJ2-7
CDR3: CASSLATGQGHEQYF